This T cell receptor beta chain was profiled in a study of blood T cell repertoires in COVID-19. Enrolled through a virtual design, the participants were between about 18 and 100 years of age and came from 24 US areas. Recovered status in Cohort 3 required two negative PCRs, clearance, or symptom resolution. Repertoires were generated with immunoSEQ multiplex PCR, while TCRdb's copy carries only in-frame clones and drops some. Seen here are 350,000 to 400,000 clones, roughly 84% observed once, and the top ten hold about 2.7%. The source of this sequence is a woman in her 30s who had recovered from COVID-19. The material sequenced was PBMCs or T cells enriched from blood (not recorded which).

CDR3 sequence reads: CASRYAQRGYTF. As DNA, the CDR3 is TGTGCCAGCAGATACGCCCAGAGGGGCTACACCTTC. The chain carries TRBV12-3 or TRBV12-4 and TRBJ1-2; D call uncertain. With 6 bases removed from V and 8 bases from J, the gap between germline ends came to 13 bases. This CDR3 comprises 12 residues.